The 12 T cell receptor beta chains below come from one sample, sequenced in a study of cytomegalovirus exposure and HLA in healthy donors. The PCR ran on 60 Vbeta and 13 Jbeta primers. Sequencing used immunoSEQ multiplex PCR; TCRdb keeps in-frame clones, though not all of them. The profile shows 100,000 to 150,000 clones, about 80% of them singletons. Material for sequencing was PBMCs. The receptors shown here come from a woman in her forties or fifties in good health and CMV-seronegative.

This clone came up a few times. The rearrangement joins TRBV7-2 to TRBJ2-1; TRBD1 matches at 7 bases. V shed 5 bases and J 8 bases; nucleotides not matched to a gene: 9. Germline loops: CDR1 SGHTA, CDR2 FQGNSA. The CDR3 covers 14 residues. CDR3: CASSVQGLTDEQFF. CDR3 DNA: TGTGCCAGCAGCGTACAGGGGCTGACGGATGAGCAGTTCTTC.

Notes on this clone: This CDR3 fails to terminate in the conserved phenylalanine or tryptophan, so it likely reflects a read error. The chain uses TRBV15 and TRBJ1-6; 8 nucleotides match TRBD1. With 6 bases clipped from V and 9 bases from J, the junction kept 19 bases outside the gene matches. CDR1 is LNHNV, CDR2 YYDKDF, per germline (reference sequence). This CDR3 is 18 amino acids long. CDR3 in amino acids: CATSPKRQGAGMGSPLHL. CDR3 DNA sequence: TGTGCCACCAGTCCGAAACGGCAGGGGGCCGGAATGGGTTCACCCCTCCACCTT.

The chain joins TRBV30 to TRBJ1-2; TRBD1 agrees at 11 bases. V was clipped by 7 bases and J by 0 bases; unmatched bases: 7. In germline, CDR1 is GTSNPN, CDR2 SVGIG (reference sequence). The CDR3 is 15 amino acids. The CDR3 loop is CALPGQGGSNYGYTF. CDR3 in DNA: TGTGCCTTGCCGGGACAGGGGGGCTCTAACTATGGCTACACCTTC. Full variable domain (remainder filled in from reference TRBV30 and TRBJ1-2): SQTIHQWPATLVQPVGSPLSLECTVEGTSNPNLYWYRQAAGRGLQLLFYSVGIGQISSEVPQNLSASRPQDRQFILSSKKLLLSDSGFYLCALPGQGGSNYGYTFGSGTRLTVV.

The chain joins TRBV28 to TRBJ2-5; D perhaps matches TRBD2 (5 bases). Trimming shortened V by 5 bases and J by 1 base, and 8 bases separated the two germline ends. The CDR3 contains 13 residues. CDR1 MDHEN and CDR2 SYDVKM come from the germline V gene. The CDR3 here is CASSRGGQETQYF. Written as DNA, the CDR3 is TGTGCCAGCAGTCGGGGTGGCCAAGAGACCCAGTACTTC.

The CDR3, as DNA: TGTGCCAGCAGCAAAAACGACAGGGCCGATTCACCCCTCCACTTT. It specifies CASSKNDRADSPLHF. J is TRBJ1-6 and V is TRBV21-1; the D segment call TRBD1 is taken from the table without a DNA check. TRBV21-1 is reported as a pseudogene. The length of the CDR3 is 15 residues.

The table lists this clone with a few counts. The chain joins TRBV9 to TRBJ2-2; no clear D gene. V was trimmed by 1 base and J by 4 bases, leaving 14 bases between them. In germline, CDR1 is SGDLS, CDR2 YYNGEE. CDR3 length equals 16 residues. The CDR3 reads CASSVLMEASTGELFF. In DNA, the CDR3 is TGTGCCAGCAGCGTACTCATGGAAGCGAGCACCGGGGAGCTGTTTTTT.

In DNA form, the CDR3 reads TGTGCCAGCAGCTTAGGGACACCTAGCACAGATACGCAGTATTTT. Amino acid sequence: CASSLGTPSTDTQYF. The chain employs TRBV7-6 and TRBJ2-3; TRBD1 might be the D (5 bases). Germline CDR1 is SGHVS and CDR2 is FNYEAQ. V was trimmed by 1 base and J by 0 bases, leaving 8 bases between them. This CDR3 region has 15 residues.

CDR3 sequence reads: CASSLIPTRSGNEQFF. CDR3 nucleotide sequence: TGTGCCAGCAGCTTAATCCCGACTAGGTCAGGCAATGAGCAGTTCTTC. This sequence joins TRBV7-2 and TRBJ2-1; D perhaps matches TRBD2 (6 bases). Germline lookup yields CDR1 SGHTA and CDR2 FQGNSA. The CDR3 length is 16 residues. Deletions cut 2 bases from V and 6 bases from J, with 17 bases between.

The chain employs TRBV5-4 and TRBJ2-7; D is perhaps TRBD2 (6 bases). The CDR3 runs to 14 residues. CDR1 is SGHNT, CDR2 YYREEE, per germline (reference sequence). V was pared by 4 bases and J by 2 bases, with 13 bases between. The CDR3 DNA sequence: TGTGCCAGCAGCGCCGGACTACTTCCCTACGAGCAGTACTTC. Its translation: CASSAGLLPYEQYF.

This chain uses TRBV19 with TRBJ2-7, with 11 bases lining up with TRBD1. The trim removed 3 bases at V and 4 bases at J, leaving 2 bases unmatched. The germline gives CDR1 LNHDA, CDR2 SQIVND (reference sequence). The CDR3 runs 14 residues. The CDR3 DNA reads TGTGCCAGTAGTATTGGGGACAGGGGGTACGAGCAGTACTTC. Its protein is CASSIGDRGYEQYF.

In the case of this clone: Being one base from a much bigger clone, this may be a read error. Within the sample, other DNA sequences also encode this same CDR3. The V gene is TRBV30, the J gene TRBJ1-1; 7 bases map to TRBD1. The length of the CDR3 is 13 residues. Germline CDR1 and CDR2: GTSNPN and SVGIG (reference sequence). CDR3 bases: TGTGCCGCCGGGACAGCACGGAACACCGAAGCTTTCTTT. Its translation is CAAGTARNTEAFF.

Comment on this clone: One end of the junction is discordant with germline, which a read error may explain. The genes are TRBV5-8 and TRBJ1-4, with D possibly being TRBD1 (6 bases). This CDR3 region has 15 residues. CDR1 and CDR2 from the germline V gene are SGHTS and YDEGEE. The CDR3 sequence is CASSLPGQLQGKLFF. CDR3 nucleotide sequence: TGTGCAAGCAGCTTACCCGGACAGTTACAAGGAAAACTGTTTTTT.